This TCR beta chain appears in the sequencing data of a study of cytotoxic CD8 clonotypes in ibrutinib-treated CLL. In the study overall: Partial responses numbered some 25 and complete responses 2; after a median around 68 months, 14 stayed remitted and about twelve progressed. Findings and caveats of the study: Public clonotypes (which were uncommon) either contracted or remained stable on treatment. Sampling schedules were unmatched across sustained-remission and progressing patients.

The CDR3 spans 15 residues. Germline CDR1 reads KGHSH; CDR2 reads LQKENI. The V end lost 5 bases, the J end lost 6 bases, and 20 bases lay between the germline ends. Sequenced by immunoSEQ multiplex PCR; TCRdb stores in-frame clones only, minus some. The table has 150,000 to 250,000 clones, around 70% seen once. Remarks on this clone: What it binds is unknown.

This specimen consisted of PBMCs, obtained after 24 months of ibrutinib treatment. The receptor comes from a human donor with chronic lymphocytic leukemia. V usage is TRBV18 and J usage is TRBJ2-7, with D possibly TRBD1 on 5 matching bases. Here the CDR3 reads CASSALRGPRLEQYF. CDR3 nucleotides: TGTGCCAGCTCAGCCCTTAGGGGCCCCCGCCTCGAGCAGTACTTC.